This T cell receptor beta chain was sequenced during a study of cytomegalovirus exposure and HLA in healthy donors. Broader study findings: Being productive about 90% or about 30% of the time was typical of most TCR beta V segments in an earlier analysis. Prediction of most subjects' HLA-A and HLA-B alleles by TCR beta sequences was reportedly accurate. Sequencing likely generated an artifact that appeared as a cluster of highly shared sequence variants.

Donors were ostensibly healthy at sampling, although undocumented immune exposures were probable. PCR employed 60 Vbeta and 13 Jbeta primers. Sequencing was performed with immunoSEQ multiplex PCR; in TCRdb, only in-frame clones are kept and a portion is missing. The sample consists of roughly 140,000 clones, over 65% of them appearing once. In regard to this clone: Antigen: not known.

The sample taken for sequencing was PBMCs. This receptor was taken from a female donor in good health and CMV-seronegative.

CDR3 DNA sequence: TGTGCCAGTAGTATCCGACTAGCGGGAGCCCACACAGATACGCAGTATTTT. It encodes CASSIRLAGAHTDTQYF. The chain carries TRBV19 and TRBJ2-3; TRBD2 matches 12 bases. The CDR3 runs 17 residues. Losses at the gene ends were 3 bases for V and 2 bases for J; bases not matched to a gene: 6. Germline CDR1 LNHDA, CDR2 SQIVND (reference sequence). The full variable domain, in which reference TRBV19 and TRBJ2-3 provide the parts outside the CDR3, is DGGITQSPKYLFRKEGQNVTLSCEQNLNHDAMYWYRQDPGQGLRLIYYSQIVNDFQKGDIAEGYSVSREKKESFPLTVTSAQKNPTAFYLCASSIRLAGAHTDTQYFGPGTRLTVL.